The sample holds many counts of the clone carrying this TCR beta chain. Its antigen is currently unknown. TCRdb passed the reads through MiXCR, listing each CDR3 protein once. Here the sample spans approximately 730,000 distinct CDR3 sequences, 25% to 30% being singletons. This sample is drawn from a study of T cell repertoires in cytomegalovirus infection. Turning to the study itself: Matching HLA type and CMV infection were both indicated by public TCR beta signatures.

General study points: The ex vivo response was dominated by HLA-C-restricted CMV-specific TCR beta clonotypes.

The sample in question was cultured CD8+ T cells from PBMCs, obtained from culture after CMV antigen stimulation. The receptor's source is a human donor in good health (CMV status not recorded). Some clones in this sample may be carry-over from other donors' samples.

CDR3 sequence reads: CASRDDWGSGETQYF. For the CDR3, the DNA is TGTGCCAGCAGGGACGACTGGGGTAGCGGGGAGACCCAGTACTTC. This chain joins TRBV27 and TRBJ2-5; TRBD2 matches 7 bases. The CDR3 totals 15 residues. V was pared by 6 bases and J by 5 bases, with 12 bases of the junction left unmatched. Looked up from germline, CDR1 is MNHEY and CDR2 is SMNVEV (reference sequence).